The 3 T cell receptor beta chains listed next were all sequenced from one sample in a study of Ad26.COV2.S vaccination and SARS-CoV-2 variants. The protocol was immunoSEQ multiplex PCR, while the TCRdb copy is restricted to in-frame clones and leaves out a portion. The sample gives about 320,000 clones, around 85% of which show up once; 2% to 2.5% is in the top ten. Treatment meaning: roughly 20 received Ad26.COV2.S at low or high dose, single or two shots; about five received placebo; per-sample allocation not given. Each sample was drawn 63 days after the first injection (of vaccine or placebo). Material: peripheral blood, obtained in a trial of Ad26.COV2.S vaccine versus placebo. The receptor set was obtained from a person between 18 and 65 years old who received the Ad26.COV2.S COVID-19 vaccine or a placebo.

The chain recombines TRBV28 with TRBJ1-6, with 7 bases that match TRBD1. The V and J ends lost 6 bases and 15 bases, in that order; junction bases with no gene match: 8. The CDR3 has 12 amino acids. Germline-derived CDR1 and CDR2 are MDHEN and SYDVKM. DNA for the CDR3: TGTGCCAGCAGCGACAGGGAAAGTCTCCTCCACTTT. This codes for CASSDRESLLHF.

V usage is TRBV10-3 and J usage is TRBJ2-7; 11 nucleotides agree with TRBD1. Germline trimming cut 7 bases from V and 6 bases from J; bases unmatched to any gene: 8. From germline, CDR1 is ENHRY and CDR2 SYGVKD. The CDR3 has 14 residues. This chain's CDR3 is CAIMSRDRGAEQYF. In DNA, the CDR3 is TGTGCCATCATGTCCCGGGACAGGGGGGCCGAGCAGTACTTC.

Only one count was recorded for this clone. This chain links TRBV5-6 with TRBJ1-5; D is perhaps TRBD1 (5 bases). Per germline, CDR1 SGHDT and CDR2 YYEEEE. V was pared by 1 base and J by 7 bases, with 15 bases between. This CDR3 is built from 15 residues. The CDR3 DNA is TGTGCCAGCAGCTTGTTTTCAGGGATGGGGCAGCCCCAGCATTTT. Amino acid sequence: CASSLFSGMGQPQHF. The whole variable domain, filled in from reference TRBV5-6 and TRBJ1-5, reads DAGVTQSPTHLIKTRGQQVTLRCSPKSGHDTVSWYQQALGQGPQFIFQYYEEEERQRGNFPDRFSGHQFPNYSSELNVNALLLGDSALYLCASSLFSGMGQPQHFGDGTRLSIL.